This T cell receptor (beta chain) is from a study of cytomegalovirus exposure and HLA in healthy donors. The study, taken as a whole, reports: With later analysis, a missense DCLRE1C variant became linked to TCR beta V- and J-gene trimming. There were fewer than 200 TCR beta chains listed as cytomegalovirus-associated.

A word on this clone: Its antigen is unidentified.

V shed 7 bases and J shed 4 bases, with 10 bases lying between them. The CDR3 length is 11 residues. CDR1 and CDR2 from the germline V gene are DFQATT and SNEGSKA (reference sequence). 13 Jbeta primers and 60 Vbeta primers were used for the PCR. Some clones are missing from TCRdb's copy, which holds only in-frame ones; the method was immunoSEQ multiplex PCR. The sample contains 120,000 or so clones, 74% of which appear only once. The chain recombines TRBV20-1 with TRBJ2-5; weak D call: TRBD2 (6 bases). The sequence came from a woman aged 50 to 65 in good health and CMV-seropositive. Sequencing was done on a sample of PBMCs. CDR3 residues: CSVWGGETQYF. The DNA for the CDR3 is TGCAGTGTATGGGGAGGAGAGACCCAGTACTTC.